These T cell receptor beta chains were read from a single sample in a study of CD8 T cells in ankylosing spondylitis. Each CDR3 protein is one row after TCRdb ran MiXCR on the 5' RACE reads. Among around 250,000 distinct CDR3 sequences listed, about 10% were seen once. The source material was blood, either unsorted or a sorted T cell fraction (not recorded which). The receptors originated from a male donor with ankylosing spondylitis or in good health (not recorded which). The CDR3 runs from the conserved cysteine through the conserved F or W. The D gene is left open where the match is weak. Clone size, where shown, is once, few, many, or a class for clones that have expanded.

clone_size: .; d_call: .; j_call: TRBJ2-6; v_call: TRBV30; cdr3_nt: TGTGCCTGGAGTGCCGGGACTGCCTCTGGGGCCAACGTCCTGACTTTC; cdr3_aa: CAWSAGTASGANVLTF
clone_size: many; d_call: .; j_call: TRBJ2-1; v_call: TRBV9; cdr3_nt: TGTGCCAGCAGCGGTCGACAGACCAAATACAATGAGCAGTTCTTC; cdr3_aa: CASSGRQTKYNEQFF
clone_size: many; d_call: TRBD2; j_call: TRBJ2-5; v_call: TRBV5-1; cdr3_nt: TGCGCCAGCGCCCCCACTAGCGGGTTCCCAGAGACCCAGTACTTC; cdr3_aa: CASAPTSGFPETQYF
clone_size: few; d_call: TRBD1; j_call: TRBJ1-4; v_call: TRBV5-1; cdr3_nt: TGCGCCAGCAGCCCCGTTGGTTTCAGGGGGCTGTTTAATGAAAAACTGTTTTTT; cdr3_aa: CASSPVGFRGLFNEKLFF
clone_size: many; d_call: .; j_call: TRBJ1-1; v_call: TRBV6-1; cdr3_nt: TGTGCCAGCAGTGAATCTATCGGGTTGACTGAAGCTTTCTTT; cdr3_aa: CASSESIGLTEAFF
clone_size: few; d_call: .; j_call: TRBJ2-5; v_call: TRBV28; cdr3_nt: TGTGCCAGCAGTTTGGTGACCAAGAAAGAGACCCAGTACTTC; cdr3_aa: CASSLVTKKETQYF
clone_size: few; d_call: .; j_call: TRBJ2-1; v_call: TRBV7-2; cdr3_nt: TGTGCCAGCAGCCCGTCGAGGTCCGCCTACAATGAGCAGTTCTTC; cdr3_aa: CASSPSRSAYNEQFF
clone_size: many; d_call: .; j_call: TRBJ2-7; v_call: TRBV10-3; cdr3_nt: TGTGCCATCAGTGATTCTTGGTCGACAGCCCATTCCTACGAGCAGTACTTC; cdr3_aa: CAISDSWSTAHSYEQYF
clone_size: .; d_call: TRBD2; j_call: TRBJ2-7; v_call: TRBV28; cdr3_nt: TGTGCCAGCAGTTTATGGACTAGCGGAGAGGGTGTGGACGAGCAGTACTTC; cdr3_aa: CASSLWTSGEGVDEQYF
clone_size: many; d_call: TRBD1; j_call: TRBJ2-7; v_call: TRBV11-2; cdr3_nt: TGTGCCAGCAGCTTACCTCAGACAGGGCATATCACCTACGAGCAGTACTTC; cdr3_aa: CASSLPQTGHITYEQYF
clone_size: many; d_call: .; j_call: TRBJ2-1; v_call: TRBV6-1; cdr3_nt: TGTGCCAGCAGTGAAGCAGAGCACAATGAGCAGTTCTTC; cdr3_aa: CASSEAEHNEQFF
clone_size: many; d_call: TRBD2; j_call: TRBJ2-7; v_call: TRBV4-1; cdr3_nt: TGCGCCAGCAGCCAAGATACCAGCGGGGACCTATATTACGAGCAGTACTTC; cdr3_aa: CASSQDTSGDLYYEQYF
clone_size: many; d_call: .; j_call: TRBJ2-7; v_call: TRBV5-1; cdr3_nt: TGCGCCAGCAGCTTGGAGGGGGTTACCTACGAGCAGTACTTC; cdr3_aa: CASSLEGVTYEQYF
clone_size: many; d_call: TRBD1; j_call: TRBJ2-7; v_call: TRBV5-1; cdr3_nt: TGCGCCAGCAGCTCTGGACAGGGGACCTACGAGCAGTACTTC; cdr3_aa: CASSSGQGTYEQYF
clone_size: many; d_call: TRBD2; j_call: TRBJ2-7; v_call: TRBV10-2; cdr3_nt: TGCGCCAGCAGTTCCCTCGGGGGGGCCCTCTACGAGCAGTACTTC; cdr3_aa: CASSSLGGALYEQYF
clone_size: many; d_call: TRBD2; j_call: TRBJ2-1; v_call: TRBV7-6; cdr3_nt: TGTGCCAGCAGCTCTAACCACCCCACTAGCGGGAGTTACAATGAGCAGTTCTTC; cdr3_aa: CASSSNHPTSGSYNEQFF
clone_size: few; d_call: .; j_call: TRBJ2-3; v_call: TRBV7-9; cdr3_nt: TGTGCCAGCAGCCAATTAGGTGGAGATCTTGTTACGCAGTATTTT; cdr3_aa: CASSQLGGDLVTQYF
clone_size: many; d_call: .; j_call: TRBJ1-2; v_call: TRBV5-1; cdr3_nt: TGCGCCAGCAGCTTGGTTGGAGTAGAAGGTGGCTACACCTTC; cdr3_aa: CASSLVGVEGGYTF
clone_size: many; d_call: .; j_call: TRBJ2-1; v_call: TRBV12-3/TRBV12-4; cdr3_nt: TGTGCCAGCAGTTTTATGAATGAGCAGTTCTTC; cdr3_aa: CASSFMNEQFF
clone_size: few; d_call: TRBD1; j_call: TRBJ1-5; v_call: TRBV7-9; cdr3_nt: TGTGCCAGCAGCAAGACAGGGGGCGATGATCAGCCCCAGCATTTT; cdr3_aa: CASSKTGGDDQPQHF
clone_size: .; d_call: TRBD2; j_call: TRBJ2-1; v_call: TRBV4-1; cdr3_nt: TGCGCCAGCAGCCAAGTGGGACTAGTAGTCTACAATGAGCAGTTCTTC; cdr3_aa: CASSQVGLVVYNEQFF
clone_size: many; d_call: .; j_call: TRBJ2-5; v_call: TRBV5-1; cdr3_nt: TGCGCCAGCAGCTTGGCTGGGGACCAAGAGACCCAGTACTTC; cdr3_aa: CASSLAGDQETQYF
clone_size: few; d_call: .; j_call: TRBJ1-6; v_call: TRBV15; cdr3_nt: TGTGCCACCAGCAGAGATCAGGAAGGGAGCTCACCCCTCCACTTT; cdr3_aa: CATSRDQEGSSPLHF
clone_size: many; d_call: .; j_call: TRBJ1-1; v_call: TRBV20-1; cdr3_nt: TGCAGTGCTAGGGCCCCGACGGCGAACACTGAAGCTTTCTTT; cdr3_aa: CSARAPTANTEAFF
clone_size: .; d_call: .; j_call: TRBJ2-2; v_call: TRBV14; cdr3_nt: TGTGCCAGCAGCCAGGACTTGACCGGGGAGCTGTTTTTT; cdr3_aa: CASSQDLTGELFF
clone_size: few; d_call: .; j_call: TRBJ1-3; v_call: TRBV7-8; cdr3_nt: TGTGCCAGCAGCCCCGACAGGCCCGGAAACACCATATATTTT; cdr3_aa: CASSPDRPGNTIYF
clone_size: many; d_call: .; j_call: TRBJ2-5; v_call: TRBV12-3/TRBV12-4; cdr3_nt: TGTGCCAGCAGTCGTTCCTCAGGGGTCGGAGAGACCCAGTACTTC; cdr3_aa: CASSRSSGVGETQYF
clone_size: many; d_call: TRBD2; j_call: TRBJ2-3; v_call: TRBV20-1; cdr3_nt: TGCAGTGCTAGACGGTTGGCTAGCGGGGACACAGATACGCAGTATTTT; cdr3_aa: CSARRLASGDTDTQYF
clone_size: many; d_call: TRBD2; j_call: TRBJ2-2; v_call: TRBV3-1; cdr3_nt: TGTGCCAGCAGCCAAACTAGCGGGGGGAAGAACACCGGGGAGCTGTTTTTT; cdr3_aa: CASSQTSGGKNTGELFF
clone_size: .; d_call: .; j_call: TRBJ1-2; v_call: TRBV7-9; cdr3_nt: TGTGCCAGCAGCTCTCGACAGAAAACTAACTATGGCTACACCTTC; cdr3_aa: CASSSRQKTNYGYTF
clone_size: many; d_call: TRBD2; j_call: TRBJ2-2; v_call: TRBV27; cdr3_nt: TGTGCCAGCAGGCTAGCGGGAGGGAACACCGGGGAGCTGTTTTTT; cdr3_aa: CASRLAGGNTGELFF
clone_size: .; d_call: TRBD1; j_call: TRBJ2-7; v_call: TRBV5-6; cdr3_nt: TGTGCCAGCAGCGGGACAGGGATTCTTTCCTACGAGCAGTACTTC; cdr3_aa: CASSGTGILSYEQYF
clone_size: .; d_call: .; j_call: TRBJ1-2; v_call: TRBV2; cdr3_nt: TGTGCCAGCACTTCGGGGCGTGGCTACACCTTC; cdr3_aa: CASTSGRGYTF
clone_size: .; d_call: TRBD2; j_call: TRBJ2-1; v_call: TRBV7-9; cdr3_nt: TGTGCCAGCAGCTTCCCACTAGCGGGATTTGGTGAGCAGTTCTTC; cdr3_aa: CASSFPLAGFGEQFF
clone_size: few; d_call: .; j_call: TRBJ2-2; v_call: TRBV7-3; cdr3_nt: TGTGCCAGCAGCTTGCACAGGGTTAACACCGGGGAGCTGTTTTTT; cdr3_aa: CASSLHRVNTGELFF
clone_size: few; d_call: .; j_call: TRBJ2-3; v_call: TRBV7-2; cdr3_nt: TGTGCCAGCAGCTTAGCGGGGCCGGGCAGTGGCACAGATACGCAGTATTTT; cdr3_aa: CASSLAGPGSGTDTQYF
clone_size: many; d_call: .; j_call: TRBJ2-7; v_call: TRBV6-5; cdr3_nt: TGTGCCAGCAGTTACTCGCAGGAGCAGTACTTC; cdr3_aa: CASSYSQEQYF
clone_size: few; d_call: .; j_call: TRBJ1-2; v_call: TRBV3-1; cdr3_nt: TGTGCCAGCAGCCACACGACAGTCCCCTATGGCTACACCTTC; cdr3_aa: CASSHTTVPYGYTF
clone_size: many; d_call: .; j_call: TRBJ1-1; v_call: TRBV6-2/TRBV6-3; cdr3_nt: TGTGCCAGCAGCCTACGGGAGTACCATGAAGCTTTCTTT; cdr3_aa: CASSLREYHEAFF
clone_size: many; d_call: .; j_call: TRBJ2-3; v_call: TRBV7-2; cdr3_nt: TGTGCCAGCAGCCCCACTAGGTCCGTAGATACGCAGTATTTT; cdr3_aa: CASSPTRSVDTQYF
clone_size: few; d_call: TRBD2; j_call: TRBJ2-3; v_call: TRBV7-9; cdr3_nt: TGTGCCAGCAGCGCCGACGGGACTAGCGGCACAGATACGCAGTATTTT; cdr3_aa: CASSADGTSGTDTQYF